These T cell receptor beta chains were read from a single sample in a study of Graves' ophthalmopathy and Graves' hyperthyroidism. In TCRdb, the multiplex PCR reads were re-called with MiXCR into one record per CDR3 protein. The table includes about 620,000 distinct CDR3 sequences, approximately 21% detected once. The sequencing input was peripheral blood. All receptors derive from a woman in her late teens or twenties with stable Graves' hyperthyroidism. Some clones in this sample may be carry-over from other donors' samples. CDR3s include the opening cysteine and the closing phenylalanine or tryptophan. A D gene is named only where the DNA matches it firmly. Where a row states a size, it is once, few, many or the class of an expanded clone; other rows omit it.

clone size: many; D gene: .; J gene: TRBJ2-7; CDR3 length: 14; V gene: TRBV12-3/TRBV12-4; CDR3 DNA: TGTGCCAGCAGTCTCCAGGGGAGACCCTACGAGCAGTACTTC; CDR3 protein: CASSLQGRPYEQYF
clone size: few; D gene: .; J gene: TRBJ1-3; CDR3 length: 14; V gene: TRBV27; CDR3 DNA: TGTGCCAGCATGCGGGGGGCGGGTGGAAACACCATATATTTT; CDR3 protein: CASMRGAGGNTIYF
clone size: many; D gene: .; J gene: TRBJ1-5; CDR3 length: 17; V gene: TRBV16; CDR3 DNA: TGTGCCAGCAGCCAATTGAGAACAGGGATCAACAATCAGCCCCAGCATTTT; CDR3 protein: CASSQLRTGINNQPQHF
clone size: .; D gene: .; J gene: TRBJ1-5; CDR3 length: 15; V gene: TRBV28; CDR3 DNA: TGTGCCAGCAGTTTCCCTCCAGGGAACAATCAGCCCCAGCATTTT; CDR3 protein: CASSFPPGNNQPQHF
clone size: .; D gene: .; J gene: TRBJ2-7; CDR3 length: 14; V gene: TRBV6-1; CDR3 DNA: TGTGCCACCCAACAGGCCCAACAAAGGGGGGAGCAGTACTTC; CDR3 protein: CATQQAQQRGEQYF
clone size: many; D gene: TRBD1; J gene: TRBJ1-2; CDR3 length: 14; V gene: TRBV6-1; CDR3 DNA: TGTGCCAGCTCCCTTGACAGGGACACCTATGGCTACACCTTC; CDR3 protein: CASSLDRDTYGYTF
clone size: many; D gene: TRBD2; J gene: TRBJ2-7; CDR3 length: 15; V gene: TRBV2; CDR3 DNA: TGTGCCAGCAGTGGTAGGGCGGGAGCCCTCTACGAGCAGTACTTC; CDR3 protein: CASSGRAGALYEQYF
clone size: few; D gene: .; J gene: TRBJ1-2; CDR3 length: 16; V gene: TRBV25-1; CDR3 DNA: TGTGCCAGCAGTACCACCGGGACCCATATGGGCTATGGCTACACCTTC; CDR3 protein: CASSTTGTHMGYGYTF
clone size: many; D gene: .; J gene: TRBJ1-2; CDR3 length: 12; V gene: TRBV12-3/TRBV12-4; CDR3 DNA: TGTGCCAGCAGCTCGACAGACTATGGCTACACCTTC; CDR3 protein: CASSSTDYGYTF
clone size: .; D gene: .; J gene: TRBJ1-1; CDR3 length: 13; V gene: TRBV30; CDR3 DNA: TGTGCCTCGACGGAGGGCACATACACTGAAGCTTTCTTT; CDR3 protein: CASTEGTYTEAFF
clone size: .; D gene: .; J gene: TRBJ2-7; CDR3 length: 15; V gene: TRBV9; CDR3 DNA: TGTGCCAGCAGCGTCGGATACAGGGGACTTACCGAGCAGTACTTC; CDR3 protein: CASSVGYRGLTEQYF
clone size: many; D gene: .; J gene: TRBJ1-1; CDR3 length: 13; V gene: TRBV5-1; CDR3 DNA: TGCGCCAGCAGCTTCTCCGCCGGTACTGAAGCTTTCTTT; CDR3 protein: CASSFSAGTEAFF
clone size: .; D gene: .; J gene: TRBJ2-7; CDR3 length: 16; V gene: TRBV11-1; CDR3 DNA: TGTGCCAGCAGCTCCCGGGGGGGGACAGGTCCCCTGGAGCAGTACTTC; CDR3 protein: CASSSRGGTGPLEQYF
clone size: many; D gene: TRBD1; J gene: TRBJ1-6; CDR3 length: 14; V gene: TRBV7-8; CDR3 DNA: TGTGCCAGCACCCTGGACAGGGTTGGTTCACCCCTCCACTTT; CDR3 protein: CASTLDRVGSPLHF